Listed below are T cell receptor beta chains from one sample, sequenced in a study of tumor-infiltrating lymphocytes in localized non-small cell lung cancer. Clones were sequenced by immunoSEQ multiplex PCR, and TCRdb holds only the in-frame ones, with some missing. The sample contains about 12,000 clones, over 75% of which appear only once. Sequences were obtained from lung tumor tissue. The receptors were sampled from a human donor with non-small cell lung cancer. The CDR3 runs from the conserved cysteine through the conserved F or W. A D gene is named only where the DNA matches it firmly. Expanded clones are given a class, and other clones once, few, many or no size at all.

clone_size	d_call	v_call	j_call	cdr3_aa	cdr3_nt
.	.	TRBV6-1	TRBJ1-3	CASSAVPGTTRNTIYF	TGTGCCAGCAGTGCAGTTCCCGGGACAACGCGAAACACCATATATTTT
.	.	TRBV6-5	TRBJ2-5	CASSHIQGETQYF	TGTGCCAGCAGCCATATACAGGGCGAGACCCAGTACTTC
.	TRBD1	TRBV6-6	TRBJ1-5	CASSDGGQHNQPQHF	TGTGCCAGCAGCGACGGGGGACAGCACAATCAGCCCCAGCATTTT
.	.	TRBV11-2	TRBJ2-7	CASSLGASSYEQYF	TGTGCCAGCAGCTTAGGGGCGAGCTCCTACGAGCAGTACTTC
few	TRBD1	TRBV28	TRBJ1-5	CASSLQGAPINQPQHF	TGTGCCAGCAGTTTACAGGGGGCCCCGATCAATCAGCCCCAGCATTTT
.	.	TRBV6-1	TRBJ2-5	CASSELMETQYF	TGTGCCAGCAGTGAACTTATGGAGACCCAGTACTTC
.	TRBD1	TRBV11-2	TRBJ1-2	CASSPQGNYGYTF	TGTGCCAGCAGTCCACAGGGGAACTATGGCTACACCTTC
.	.	TRBV4-1	TRBJ2-3	CASSQDAGSTDTQYF	TGCGCCAGCAGCCAAGATGCGGGTAGCACAGATACGCAGTATTTT
.	TRBD1	TRBV7-3	TRBJ2-7	CASSLTYGTALTYEQYF	TGTGCCAGCAGCTTAACCTACGGGACAGCACTTACCTACGAGCAGTACTTC
.	.	TRBV1	TRBJ2-3	CTSSPQPGFRATDTQYF	TGCACCAGCAGCCCTCAACCGGGTTTCCGCGCCACAGATACGCAGTATTTT
.	TRBD1	TRBV6-4	TRBJ2-2	CASRSGGETGELFF	TGTGCCAGCAGATCAGGGGGAGAGACCGGGGAGCTGTTTTTT
.	.	TRBV7-7	TRBJ2-5	CASSPVPHLLASETQYF	TGTGCTAGCAGCCCAGTCCCCCATTTACTAGCTTCGGAGACCCAGTACTTC
.	TRBD1	TRBV6-1	TRBJ1-1	CASRPAGGTEAFF	TGTGCCAGCCGCCCGGCAGGGGGCACTGAAGCTTTCTTT